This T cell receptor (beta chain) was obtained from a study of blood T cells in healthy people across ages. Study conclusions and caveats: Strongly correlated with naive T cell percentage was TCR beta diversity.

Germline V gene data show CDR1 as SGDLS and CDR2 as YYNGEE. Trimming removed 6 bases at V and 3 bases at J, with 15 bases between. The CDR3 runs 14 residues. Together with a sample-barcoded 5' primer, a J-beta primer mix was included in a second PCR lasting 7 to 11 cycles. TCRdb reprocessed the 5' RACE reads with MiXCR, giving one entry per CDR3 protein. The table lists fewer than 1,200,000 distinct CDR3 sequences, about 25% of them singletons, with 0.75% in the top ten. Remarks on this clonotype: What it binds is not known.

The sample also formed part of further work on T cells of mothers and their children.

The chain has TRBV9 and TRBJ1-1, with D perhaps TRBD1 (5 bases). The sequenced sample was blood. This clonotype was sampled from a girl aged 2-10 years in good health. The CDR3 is CASNRDGGDTEAFF. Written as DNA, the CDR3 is TGTGCCAGCAACAGAGATGGGGGGGACACTGAAGCTTTCTTT. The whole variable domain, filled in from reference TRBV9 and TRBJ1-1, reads DSGVTQTPKHLITATGQRVTLRCSPRSGDLSVYWYQQSLDQGLQFLIQYYNGEERAKGNILERFSAQQFPDLHSELNLSSLELGDSALYFCASNRDGGDTEAFFGQGTRLTVV.